The entry below describes one TCR beta chain. Antigen specificity is unknown. Germline trimming cut 5 bases from V and 2 bases from J; bases unmatched to any gene: 11. CDR3 size: 17 residues. Germline V gives CDR1 LNHDA, CDR2 SQIVND (reference sequence). The timepoints at which blood was sampled were baseline, cycle 4 day 1, and cycle 7 day 1. The source of the sample is a study of OX40 agonist ivuxolimab in advanced cancers. Across the study: The group had a mean age of approximately 60 years, ranged from roughly 20 to 79, and was 80% to 90% male. The study, taken as a whole, reports: Researchers report that CD8+ T cells had, on average, more expanded clones than CD4+. Expanded peripheral T-cell antigen specificity went undetermined.

Assay used: immunoSEQ multiplex PCR; TCRdb lists only in-frame clones, some missing. The sample carries around 36,000 clones, nearly 85% recorded once. The rearrangement links TRBV19 to TRBJ2-3, with TRBD2 matching over 9 bases. Sequencing was performed on CD4+ or CD8+ T cells sorted from blood, taken in a trial of the OX40 agonist ivuxolimab. The clonotype comes from an adult with an advanced solid tumor such as melanoma, head and neck, liver or kidney cancer. Here the CDR3 reads CASSHGIAGETTDTQYF. The CDR3 DNA reads as TGTGCCAGTAGTCATGGGATAGCGGGAGAGACCACAGATACGCAGTATTTT.